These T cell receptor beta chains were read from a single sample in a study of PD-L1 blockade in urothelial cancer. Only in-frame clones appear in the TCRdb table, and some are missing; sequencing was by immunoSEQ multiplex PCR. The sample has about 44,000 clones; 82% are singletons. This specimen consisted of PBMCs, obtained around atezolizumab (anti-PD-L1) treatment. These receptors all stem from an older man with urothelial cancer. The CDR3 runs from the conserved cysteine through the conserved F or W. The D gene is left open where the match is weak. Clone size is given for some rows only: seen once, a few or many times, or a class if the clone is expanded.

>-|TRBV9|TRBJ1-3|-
TGTGCCAGCAGCGTAGGATTGGGGGGCTCTGGAAACACCATATATTTT
CASSVGLGGSGNTIYF
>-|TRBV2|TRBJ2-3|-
TGTGCCAGCATAGGACTATTCACAGATACGCAGTATTTT
CASIGLFTDTQYF
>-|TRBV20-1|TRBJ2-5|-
TGCAGTGCTCTAGGTGGGGAGACCCAGTACTTC
CSALGGETQYF
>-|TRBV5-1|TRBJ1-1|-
TGCGCCAGCAGCGGAGCATTACAGGTGAACACTGAAGCTTTCTTT
CASSGALQVNTEAFF
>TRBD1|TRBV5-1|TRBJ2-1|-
TGCGCCAGCAGCTTCCGGGACAGGGTGCTCTACAATGAGCAGTTCTTC
CASSFRDRVLYNEQFF
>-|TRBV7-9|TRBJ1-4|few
TGTGCCAGCAGCTTAAGTCAGAACCTTAATGAAAAACTGTTTTTT
CASSLSQNLNEKLFF
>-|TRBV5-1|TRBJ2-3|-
TGCGCCAGCAGCTTGGACAGAGCCAGGGCAGATACGCAGTATTTT
CASSLDRARADTQYF
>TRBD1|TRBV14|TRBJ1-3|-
TGTGCCAGCAGCCTCCGGACAGGGGCTGGAAACACCATATATTTT
CASSLRTGAGNTIYF
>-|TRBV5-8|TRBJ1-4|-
TGTGCCAGCAGCATTAAAGGACAGACAACTAATGAAAAACTGTTTTTT
CASSIKGQTTNEKLFF
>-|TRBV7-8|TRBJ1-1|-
TGTGCCAGCAGCCGGAAATCGGGCAGGGGTGACTGGGATGGCACTGAAGCTTTCTTT
CASSRKSGRGDWDGTEAFF
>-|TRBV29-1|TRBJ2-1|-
TGCAGCGTACTCAGGGTTAGCTCCTACAATGAGCAGTTCTTC
CSVLRVSSYNEQFF
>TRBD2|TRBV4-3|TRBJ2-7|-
TGCGCCAGCAGCCAAGAGCGGGGCGGAGTAGCGGGGAACTACGAGCAGTACTTC
CASSQERGGVAGNYEQYF
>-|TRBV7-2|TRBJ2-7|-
TGTGCCAGCAGCTTTGGTAGCCGATCCTACGAGCAGTACTTC
CASSFGSRSYEQYF
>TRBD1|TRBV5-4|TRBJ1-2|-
TGTGCCAGCATTTCGGGACAGGGTAGGGGGGCTAACTATGGCTACACCTTC
CASISGQGRGANYGYTF
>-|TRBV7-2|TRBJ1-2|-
TGTGCCAGCAGCCCTCGAGCAGGGGATAAGAATGGCTACACCTTC
CASSPRAGDKNGYTF
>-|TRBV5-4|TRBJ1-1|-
TGTGCCAGCAGCCTACCTTCCCCGGGGGCTGAAGCTTTCTTT
CASSLPSPGAEAFF
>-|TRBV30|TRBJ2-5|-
TGTGCCTGGACTGATAGACAATTACAAGAGACCCAGTACTTC
CAWTDRQLQETQYF
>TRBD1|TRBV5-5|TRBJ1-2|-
TGTGCCAGCAGCCCAGGGGACAGGGGGCTAAGGGGCTACACCTTC
CASSPGDRGLRGYTF
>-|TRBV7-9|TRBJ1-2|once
TGTGCCAGCAGCTTTACAAACTATGGCTACACCTTC
CASSFTNYGYTF
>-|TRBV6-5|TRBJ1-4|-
TGTGCCAGCAGTTTGGTTGGGCAGGGGCGTGAAAAACTGTTTTTT
CASSLVGQGREKLFF
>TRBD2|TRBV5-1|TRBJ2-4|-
TGCGCCAGCAGCTTGGTGACTAGCGGCCAACCCCTAGCCAAAAACATTCAGTACTTC
CASSLVTSGQPLAKNIQYF
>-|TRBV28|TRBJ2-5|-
TGTGCCAGCAGCCGTCTAGCGTTTCAAGAGACCCAGTACTTC
CASSRLAFQETQYF
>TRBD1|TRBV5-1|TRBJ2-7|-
TGCGCCAGCGGTGGGGACAGGGTCTACGAGCAGTACTTC
CASGGDRVYEQYF
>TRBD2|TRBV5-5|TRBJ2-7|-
TGTGCCAGCAGCTCCGGGACTAGCGGGAGCTGGGAGCAGTACTTC
CASSSGTSGSWEQYF
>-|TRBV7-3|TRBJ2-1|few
TGTGCCAGCAGCTCCACGGGACTCGACTACAATGAGCAGTTCTTC
CASSSTGLDYNEQFF
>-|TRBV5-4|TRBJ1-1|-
TGTGCCAGCAGCTTGGATCGTCGGGGGACTGAAGCTTTCTTT
CASSLDRRGTEAFF
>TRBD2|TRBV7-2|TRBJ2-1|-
TGTGCCAGCAGCTCAGCGGGAGGGCACTACAATGAGCAGTTCTTC
CASSSAGGHYNEQFF
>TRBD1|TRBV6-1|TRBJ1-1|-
TGTGCCAGCAGGAGGGGGCTCGACACTGAAGCTTTCTTT
CASRRGLDTEAFF
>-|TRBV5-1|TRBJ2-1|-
TGCGCCAGCAGCTTGGGTCAGGTTAACAATGAGCAGTTCTTC
CASSLGQVNNEQFF
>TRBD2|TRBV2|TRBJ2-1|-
TGTGCCAGCAGTAACCTGGGGACTAGTCTTGGTGAGCAGTTCTTC
CASSNLGTSLGEQFF
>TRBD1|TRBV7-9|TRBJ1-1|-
TGTGCCAGCAGCTTAGTGGTACTTCAGGGGGCATCGACTGAAGCTTTCTTT
CASSLVVLQGASTEAFF
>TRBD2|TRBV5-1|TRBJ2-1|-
TGCGCCAGCAGCTTATCCGGGACTAGCGGGATGGTCTCCTACAATGAGCAGTTCTTC
CASSLSGTSGMVSYNEQFF
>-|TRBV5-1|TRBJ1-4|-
TGCGCCAGCAGCTTGAACAGGCCTAATGAAAAACTGTTTTTT
CASSLNRPNEKLFF
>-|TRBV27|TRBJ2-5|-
TGTGCCAGCAGCCGCGTAGGAGGTGAGACCCAGTACTTC
CASSRVGGETQYF
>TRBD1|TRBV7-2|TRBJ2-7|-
TGTGCCAGCAGCCCCGGGACAGGGGGCGGCTACGAGCAGTACTTC
CASSPGTGGGYEQYF
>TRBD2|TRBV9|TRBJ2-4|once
TGTGCCAGCAGCGTAGACGGAGCGGGGAGCAACTTAGCCAAAAACATTCAGTACTTC
CASSVDGAGSNLAKNIQYF
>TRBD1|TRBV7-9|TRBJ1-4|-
TGTGCCAGCAGCGGGGACAGGAGGAATGAAAAACTGTTTTTT
CASSGDRRNEKLFF
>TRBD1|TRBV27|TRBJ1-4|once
TGTGCCAGCAGAGGGACAGCTCACGGTGGAAAACTGTTTTTT
CASRGTAHGGKLFF
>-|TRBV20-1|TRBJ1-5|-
TGCAGTGCTACTCGGAGCTGGCCCCAGCATTTT
CSATRSWPQHF